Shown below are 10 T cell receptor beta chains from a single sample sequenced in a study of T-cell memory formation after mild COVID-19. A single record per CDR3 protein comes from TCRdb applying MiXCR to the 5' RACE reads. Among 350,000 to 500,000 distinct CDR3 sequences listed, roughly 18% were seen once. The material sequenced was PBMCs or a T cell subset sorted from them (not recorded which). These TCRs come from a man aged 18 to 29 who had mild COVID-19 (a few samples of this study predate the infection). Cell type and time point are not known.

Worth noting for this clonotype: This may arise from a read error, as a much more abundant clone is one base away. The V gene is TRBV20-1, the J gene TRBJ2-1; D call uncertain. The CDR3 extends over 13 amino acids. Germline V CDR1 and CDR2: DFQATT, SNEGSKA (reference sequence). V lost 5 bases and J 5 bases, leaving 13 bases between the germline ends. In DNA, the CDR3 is TGCAGTGCTGTGTGGCTCCTCAACAATGAGCAGTTCTTC. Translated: CSAVWLLNNEQFF.

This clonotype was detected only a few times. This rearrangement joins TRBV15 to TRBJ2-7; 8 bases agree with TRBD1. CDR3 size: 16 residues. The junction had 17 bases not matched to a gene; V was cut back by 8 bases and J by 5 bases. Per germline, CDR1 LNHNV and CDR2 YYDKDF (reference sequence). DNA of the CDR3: TGTGCCACCGGGAAGGAGGTGAGACAGGGGTTCGACGAGCAGTACTTC. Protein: CATGKEVRQGFDEQYF.

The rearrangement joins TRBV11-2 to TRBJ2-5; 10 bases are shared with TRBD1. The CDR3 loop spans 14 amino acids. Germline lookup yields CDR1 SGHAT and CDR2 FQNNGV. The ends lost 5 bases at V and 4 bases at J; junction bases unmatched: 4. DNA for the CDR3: TGTGCCAGCAGCGACGACAGGGGGCGAGAGACCCAGTACTTC. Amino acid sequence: CASSDDRGRETQYF.

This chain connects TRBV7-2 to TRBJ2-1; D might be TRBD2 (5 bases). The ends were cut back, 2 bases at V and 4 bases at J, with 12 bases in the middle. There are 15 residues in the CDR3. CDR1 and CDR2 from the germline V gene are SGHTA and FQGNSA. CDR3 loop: CASSLLGGYYNEQFF. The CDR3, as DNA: TGTGCCAGCAGCTTACTTGGCGGGTATTACAATGAGCAGTTCTTC.

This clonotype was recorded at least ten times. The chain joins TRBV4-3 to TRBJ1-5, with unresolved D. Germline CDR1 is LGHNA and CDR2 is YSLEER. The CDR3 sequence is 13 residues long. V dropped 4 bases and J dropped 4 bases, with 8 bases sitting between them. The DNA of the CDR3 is TGCGCCAGCAGCCCTGGAGAAAATCAGCCCCAGCATTTT. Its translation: CASSPGENQPQHF.

In DNA, the CDR3 is TGTGCCAGCAGCGTCTCGCGGGGGGCCTACAATGAGCAGTTCTTC. Encoded protein: CASSVSRGAYNEQFF. The rearrangement uses TRBV7-2 and TRBJ2-1, with 8 bases aligning to TRBD2. Germline V gives CDR1 SGHTA, CDR2 FQGNSA. Trimming at V came to 5 bases and at J to 2 bases, leaving 5 bases not matched to a gene. The CDR3 extends over 15 amino acids.

The CDR3 coding sequence is TGCGCCAGCAGCCGGACAGGACCTTATAGCAATCAGCCCCAGCATTTT. It codes for CASSRTGPYSNQPQHF. The chain recombines TRBV5-1 with TRBJ1-5, with TRBD1 matching 7 bases. Germline lookup yields CDR1 SGHRS and CDR2 YFSETQ. This CDR3 has 16 amino acids. Trimming took 4 bases from V and 0 from J; bases not matched to a gene: 7. Combining the CDR3 with reference TRBV5-1 and TRBJ1-5 gives the whole variable domain KAGVTQTPRYLIKTRGQQVTLSCSPISGHRSVSWYQQTPGQGLQFLFEYFSETQRNKGNFPGRFSGRQFSNSRSEMNVSTLELGDSALYLCASSRTGPYSNQPQHFGDGTRLSIL.

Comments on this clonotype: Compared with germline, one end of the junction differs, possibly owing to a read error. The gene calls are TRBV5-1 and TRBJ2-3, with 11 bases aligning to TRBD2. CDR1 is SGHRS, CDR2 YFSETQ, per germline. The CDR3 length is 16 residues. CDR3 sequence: CDSSFTSGGRTDTQYF. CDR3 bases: TGCGACAGCAGCTTCACTAGCGGGGGACGCACAGATACGCAGTATTTT.

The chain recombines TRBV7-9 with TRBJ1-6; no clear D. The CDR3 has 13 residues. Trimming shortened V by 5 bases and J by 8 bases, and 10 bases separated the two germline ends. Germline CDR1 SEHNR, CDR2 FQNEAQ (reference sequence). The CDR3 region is CASSVTGYSPLHF. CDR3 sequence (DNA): TGTGCCAGCAGCGTAACGGGTTATTCACCCCTCCACTTT. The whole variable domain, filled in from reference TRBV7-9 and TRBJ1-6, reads DTGVSQNPRHKITKRGQNVTFRCDPISEHNRLYWYRQTLGQGPEFLTYFQNEAQLEKSRLLSDRFSAERPKGSFSTLEIQRTEQGDSAMYLCASSVTGYSPLHFGNGTRLTVT.

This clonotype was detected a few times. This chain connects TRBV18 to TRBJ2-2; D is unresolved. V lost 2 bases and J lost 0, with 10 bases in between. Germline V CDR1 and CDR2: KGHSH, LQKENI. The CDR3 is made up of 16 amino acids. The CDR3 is CASSPSAGPNTGELFF. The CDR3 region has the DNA TGTGCCAGCTCACCAAGCGCAGGACCGAACACCGGGGAGCTGTTTTTT.